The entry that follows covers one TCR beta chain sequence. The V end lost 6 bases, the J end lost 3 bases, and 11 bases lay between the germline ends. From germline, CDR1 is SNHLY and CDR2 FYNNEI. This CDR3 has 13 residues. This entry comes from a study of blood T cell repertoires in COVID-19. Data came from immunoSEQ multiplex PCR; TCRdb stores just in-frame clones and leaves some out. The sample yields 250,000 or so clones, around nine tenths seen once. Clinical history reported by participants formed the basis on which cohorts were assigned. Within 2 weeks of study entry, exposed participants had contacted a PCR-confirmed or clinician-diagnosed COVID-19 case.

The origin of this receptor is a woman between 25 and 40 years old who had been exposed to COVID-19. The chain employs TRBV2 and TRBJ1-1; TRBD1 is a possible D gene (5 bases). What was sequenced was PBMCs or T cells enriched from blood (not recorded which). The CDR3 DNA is TGTGCCAGCAGCCAACAGGTTGACACTGAAGCTTTCTTT. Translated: CASSQQVDTEAFF.